This T cell receptor beta chain appears in the sequencing data of a study of T cell repertoires in cytomegalovirus infection. Whole-study context: Newly reported HLA-C-restricted and thoroughly characterized HLA-B-restricted CMV epitopes were employed. General study results and limits: Based on cumulative public TCR beta family frequency, carriers of CMV plus the relevant HLA were identified.

From the reads, TCRdb called clonotypes with MiXCR, one entry per CDR3 protein. The table has a few hundred thousand distinct CDR3 sequences, approximately 40% seen once. Points on this clonotype: Its antigen remains unknown.

V lost 5 bases, J lost 5 bases, and 9 bases lay in between. Germline loops: CDR1 SGHVS, CDR2 FNYEAQ. The length of the CDR3 is 13 residues. Source: cultured PBMCs, taken from culture after CMV antigen stimulation. The TCR comes from a human donor in good health (CMV status not recorded). Some clones in this sample may be carry-over from other donors' samples. The chain links TRBV7-6 to TRBJ2-2, with D possibly TRBD2 on 5 matching bases. The CDR3 region is CASSPIATGELFF. The CDR3 coding sequence is TGTGCCAGCAGCCCAATAGCGACCGGGGAGCTGTTTTTT.